The TCR beta chain under discussion was sequenced for a study of blood T cell repertoires in COVID-19. Sequenced by immunoSEQ multiplex PCR; TCRdb stores in-frame clones only, minus some. The data show 99,000 or so clones, roughly four fifths seen once. The CDR3 is 16 residues long. Germline CDR1 SGHAT, CDR2 FQDESV (reference sequence). Unmatched junction bases numbered 15, after V lost 3 bases and J lost 12 bases. Sequenced input: peripheral blood. The receptor was isolated from a man in his 60s with acute or convalescent COVID-19. The chain has TRBV11-1 and TRBJ2-1; 9 nucleotides align to TRBD2. CDR3 sequence: CASSFGTSGHGGVQFF. The CDR3 DNA is TGTGCCAGCAGCTTTGGAACTAGCGGGCACGGAGGGGTGCAGTTCTTC.